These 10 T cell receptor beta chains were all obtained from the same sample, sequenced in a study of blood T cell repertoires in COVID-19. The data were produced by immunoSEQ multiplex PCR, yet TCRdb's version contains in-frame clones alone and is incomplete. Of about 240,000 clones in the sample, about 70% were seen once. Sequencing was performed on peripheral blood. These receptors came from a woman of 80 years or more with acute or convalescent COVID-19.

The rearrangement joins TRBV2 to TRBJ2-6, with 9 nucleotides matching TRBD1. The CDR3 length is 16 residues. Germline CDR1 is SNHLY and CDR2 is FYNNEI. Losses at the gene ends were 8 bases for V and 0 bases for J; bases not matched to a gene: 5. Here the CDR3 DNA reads TGTGCCAGCCGCGGGACAGGGCACTCTGGGGCCAACGTCCTGACTTTC. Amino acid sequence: CASRGTGHSGANVLTF.

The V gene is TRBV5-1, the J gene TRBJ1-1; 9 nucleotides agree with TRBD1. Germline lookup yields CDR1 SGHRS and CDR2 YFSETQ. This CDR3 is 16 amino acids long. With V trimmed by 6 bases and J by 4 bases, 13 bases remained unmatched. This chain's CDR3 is CASTVTGGEVGTEAFF. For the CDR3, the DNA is TGCGCCAGCACCGTAACAGGGGGCGAGGTTGGCACTGAAGCTTTCTTT.

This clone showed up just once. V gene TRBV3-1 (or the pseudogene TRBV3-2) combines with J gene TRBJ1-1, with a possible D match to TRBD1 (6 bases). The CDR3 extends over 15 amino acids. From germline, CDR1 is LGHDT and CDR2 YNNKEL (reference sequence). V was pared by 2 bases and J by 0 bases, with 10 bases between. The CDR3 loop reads CASSQTPGVNTEAFF. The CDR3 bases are TGTGCCAGCAGCCAAACCCCAGGGGTGAACACTGAAGCTTTCTTT.

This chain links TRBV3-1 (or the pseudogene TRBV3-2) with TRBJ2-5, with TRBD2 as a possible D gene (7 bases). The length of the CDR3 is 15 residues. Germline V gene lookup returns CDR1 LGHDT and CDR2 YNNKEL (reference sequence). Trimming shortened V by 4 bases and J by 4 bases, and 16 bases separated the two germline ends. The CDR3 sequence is CASSRSGRGGETQYF. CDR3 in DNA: TGTGCCAGCAGCCGGAGCGGAAGGGGGGGAGAGACCCAGTACTTC.

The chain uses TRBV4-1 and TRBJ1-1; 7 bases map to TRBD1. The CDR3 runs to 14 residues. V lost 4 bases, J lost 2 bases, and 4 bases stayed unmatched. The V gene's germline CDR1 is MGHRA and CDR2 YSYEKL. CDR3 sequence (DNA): TGCGCCAGCAGCCGCGGGACAGTCAACACTGAAGCTTTCTTT. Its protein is CASSRGTVNTEAFF.

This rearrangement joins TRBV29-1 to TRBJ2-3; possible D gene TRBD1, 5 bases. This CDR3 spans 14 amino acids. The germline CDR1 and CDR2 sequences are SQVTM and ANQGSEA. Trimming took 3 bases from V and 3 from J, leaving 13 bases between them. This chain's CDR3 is CSVETGRATDTQYF. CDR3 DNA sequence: TGCAGCGTTGAGACCGGCAGGGCGACAGATACGCAGTATTTT.

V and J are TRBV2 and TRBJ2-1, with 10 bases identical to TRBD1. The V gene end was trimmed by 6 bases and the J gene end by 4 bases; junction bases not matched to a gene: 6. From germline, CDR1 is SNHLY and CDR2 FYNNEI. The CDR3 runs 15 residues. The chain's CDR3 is CASSPDRGGYNEQFF. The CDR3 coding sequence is TGTGCCAGCAGCCCGGACAGGGGGGGGTACAATGAGCAGTTCTTC.

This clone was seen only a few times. CDR3 nucleotides: TGTGCCAGCAGTGACCACAGGGAATCTCAGCCCCAGCATTTT. As protein: CASSDHRESQPQHF. The chain is built from TRBV2 and TRBJ1-5, with a possible D match to TRBD1 (6 bases). CDR3 length: 14 amino acids. The germline V gene has CDR1 SNHLY and CDR2 FYNNEI. V was shortened by 3 bases and J by 6 bases, with 12 bases between the two germline ends. Supplemented by reference TRBV2 and TRBJ1-5, the full variable domain reads EPEVTQTPSHQVTQMGQEVILRCVPISNHLYFYWYRQILGQKVEFLVSFYNNEISEKSEIFDDQFSVERPDGSNFTLKIRSTKLEDSAMYFCASSDHRESQPQHFGDGTRLSIL.

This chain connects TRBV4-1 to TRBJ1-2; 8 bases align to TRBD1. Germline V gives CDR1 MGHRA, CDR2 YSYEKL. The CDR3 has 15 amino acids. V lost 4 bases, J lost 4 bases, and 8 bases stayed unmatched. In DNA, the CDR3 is TGCGCCAGCAGCCCCATGGACAGGGCTTCCTATGGCTACACCTTC. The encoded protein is CASSPMDRASYGYTF.

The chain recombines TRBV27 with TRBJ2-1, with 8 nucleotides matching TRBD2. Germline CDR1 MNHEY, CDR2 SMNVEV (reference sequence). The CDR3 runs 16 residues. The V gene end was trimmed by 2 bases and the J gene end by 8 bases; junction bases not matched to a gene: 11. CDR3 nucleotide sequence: TGTGCCAGCAGTTTAGCCGGGAGGGCCTTGGTCCATGAGCAGTTCTTC. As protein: CASSLAGRALVHEQFF.